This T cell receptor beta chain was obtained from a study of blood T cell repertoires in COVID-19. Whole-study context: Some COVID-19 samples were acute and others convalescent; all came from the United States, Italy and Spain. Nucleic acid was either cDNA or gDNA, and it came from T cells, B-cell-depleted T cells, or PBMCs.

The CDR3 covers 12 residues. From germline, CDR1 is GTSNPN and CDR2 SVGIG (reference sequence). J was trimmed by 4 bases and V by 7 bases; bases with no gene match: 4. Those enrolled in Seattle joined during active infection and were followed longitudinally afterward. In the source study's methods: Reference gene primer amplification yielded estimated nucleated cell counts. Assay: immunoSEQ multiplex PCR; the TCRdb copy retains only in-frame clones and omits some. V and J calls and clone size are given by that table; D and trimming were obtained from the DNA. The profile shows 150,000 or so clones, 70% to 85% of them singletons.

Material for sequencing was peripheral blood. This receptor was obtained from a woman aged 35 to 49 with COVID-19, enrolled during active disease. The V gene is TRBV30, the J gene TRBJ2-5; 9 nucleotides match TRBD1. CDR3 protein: CAFGQGLETQYF. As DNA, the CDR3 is TGTGCCTTCGGACAGGGGTTAGAGACCCAGTACTTC. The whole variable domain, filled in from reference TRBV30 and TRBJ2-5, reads SQTIHQWPATLVQPVGSPLSLECTVEGTSNPNLYWYRQAAGRGLQLLFYSVGIGQISSEVPQNLSASRPQDRQFILSSKKLLLSDSGFYLCAFGQGLETQYFGPGTRLLVL.